Each of the 14 T cell receptor beta chains below was sequenced from the same sample in a study of T-cell reconstitution after alpha-beta-depleted transplantation in children. The TCRbeta library was prepared with unique molecular identifiers. TCRdb passed the PCR reads through MiXCR, listing each CDR3 protein once. The sample carries around 450,000 distinct CDR3 sequences, roughly 44% recorded once. Sequencing was performed on PBMCs, taken before TCRalphabeta/CD19-depleted stem cell transplant. The receptor set was obtained from a girl aged 2-15 years with aplastic anemia, due to receive a stem cell transplant.

This clonotype turned up a few times. The chain uses TRBV20-1 and TRBJ2-1; D is unclear. The ends were cut back, 6 bases at V and 0 bases at J, with 15 bases in the middle. CDR3 size: 15 residues. CDR1 is DFQATT and CDR2 is SNEGSKA in the germline V gene (reference sequence). The DNA of the CDR3 is TGCAGTGCACCTGATGGCGTCAGCTCCTACAATGAGCAGTTCTTC. Amino acids: CSAPDGVSSYNEQFF.

This clonotype was detected only once. This chain uses TRBV9 with TRBJ2-7, with 8 bases identical to TRBD1. CDR1 and CDR2 from the germline V gene are SGDLS and YYNGEE. V shed 0 bases and J 4 bases; nucleotides not matched to a gene: 6. The CDR3 length is 15 residues. This CDR3 is CASSVGSGGGYEQYF. Here the CDR3 DNA reads TGTGCCAGCAGCGTAGGATCAGGGGGCGGTTACGAGCAGTACTTC. Filled out from reference TRBV9 and TRBJ2-7, the complete variable domain reads DSGVTQTPKHLITATGQRVTLRCSPRSGDLSVYWYQQSLDQGLQFLIQYYNGEERAKGNILERFSAQQFPDLHSELNLSSLELGDSALYFCASSVGSGGGYEQYFGPGTRLTVT.

With regard to this clonotype: The junction and the germline gene differ at one end; a read error may be behind it. This chain uses TRBV20-1 with TRBJ2-1, with 9 bases that match TRBD1. The CDR3 is 21 residues long. Germline lookup yields CDR1 DFQATT and CDR2 SNEGSKA (reference sequence). The CDR3, as DNA: TGCTGTGCTAGAGATAGCGGCATCCCGGGACAGGGCAAGAGCTCCTACAATGAGCAGTTCTTC. Amino acid sequence: CCARDSGIPGQGKSSYNEQFF.

This clonotype was found many times. The chain recombines TRBV12-3 or TRBV12-4 with TRBJ1-6, with D unclear. The CDR3 totals 13 residues. Trimming shortened V by 7 bases and J by 5 bases, and 9 bases separated the two germline ends. This CDR3 is CASTRVNNSPLHF. CDR3 bases: TGTGCCAGCACGCGGGTGAATAATTCACCCCTCCACTTT.

In this sample, this clonotype turned up many times. The V gene is TRBV12-3 or TRBV12-4, the J gene TRBJ2-1; 7 bases fit TRBD2. With 3 bases clipped from V and 3 bases from J, the junction kept 20 bases outside the gene matches. CDR3 length equals 20 residues. The CDR3 region is CASSFRPLPLAGAGYNEQFF. The CDR3 region has the DNA TGTGCCAGCAGTTTTCGTCCCCTACCTTTGGCGGGAGCGGGCTACAATGAGCAGTTCTTC.

This clonotype was detected many times. The chain links TRBV9 to TRBJ2-5; no reliable D call. Germline lookup yields CDR1 SGDLS and CDR2 YYNGEE. CDR3 length: 14 residues. Between the trimmed V and J ends, which lost 0 bases and 0 bases, there was a span of 6 bases. Written as DNA, the CDR3 is TGTGCCAGCAGCGTAGGAGACTACCAAGAGACCCAGTACTTC. Translated: CASSVGDYQETQYF.

The chain combines TRBV7-9 with TRBJ2-7; 9 bases are shared with TRBD1. Germline values: CDR1 SEHNR, CDR2 FQNEAQ (reference sequence). The ends lost 5 bases at V and 3 bases at J; junction bases unmatched: 8. The CDR3 has 15 residues. CDR3 sequence reads: CASSDTGGAIYEQYF. DNA of the CDR3: TGTGCCAGCAGCGACACAGGGGGCGCAATCTACGAGCAGTACTTC.

The gene calls are TRBV5-6 and TRBJ2-3; D remains unclear. CDR3 length: 14 amino acids. Germline V lookup: CDR1 SGHDT, CDR2 YYEEEE. V gave up 2 bases and J gave up 2 bases, with 9 bases separating them. DNA of the CDR3: TGTGCCAGCAGCTTCAATCCAGCCACAGATACGCAGTATTTT. It codes for CASSFNPATDTQYF. Together with reference TRBV5-6 and TRBJ2-3, the CDR3 gives the full variable domain: DAGVTQSPTHLIKTRGQQVTLRCSPKSGHDTVSWYQQALGQGPQFIFQYYEEEERQRGNFPDRFSGHQFPNYSSELNVNALLLGDSALYLCASSFNPATDTQYFGPGTRLTVL.

This clonotype turned up a few times. The chain combines TRBV29-1 with TRBJ2-7; 7 positions agree with TRBD2. V lost 2 bases, J lost 2 bases, and 6 bases stayed unmatched. The CDR3 extends over 14 amino acids. Germline CDR1 SQVTM, CDR2 ANQGSEA. The CDR3 protein is CSVEYSSGTYEQYF. As DNA, the CDR3 is TGCAGCGTTGAATATTCTAGCGGAACCTACGAGCAGTACTTC.

This clonotype was seen more than once but under ten times. The chain couples TRBV12-3 or TRBV12-4 to TRBJ2-3, with D possibly matching TRBD2 (6 bases). The CDR3 is 17 residues long. Trimming cost V 3 bases and J 6 bases, with 22 bases left between them. The CDR3 is CASSFRGGTRHTDTQYF. As DNA, the CDR3 is TGTGCCAGCAGTTTTAGGGGTGGGACTCGGCATACGGATACGCAGTATTTT.

The V and J genes are TRBV20-1 and TRBJ2-2; 10 nucleotides match TRBD2. Germline CDR1 DFQATT, CDR2 SNEGSKA (reference sequence). The CDR3 spans 15 residues. The V gene end was trimmed by 1 base and the J gene end by 7 bases; junction bases not matched to a gene: 6. The CDR3 coding sequence is TGCAGTGCTAGAGCCAGCGGGGGGGCCATCGGGGAGCTGTTTTTT. The encoded protein is CSARASGGAIGELFF.

The chain employs TRBV4-1 and TRBJ2-7; D not certain. Trimming took 0 bases from V and 2 from J, leaving 8 bases between them. Germline-derived CDR1 and CDR2 are MGHRA and YSYEKL. This CDR3 spans 14 amino acids. CDR3 sequence (DNA): TGCGCCAGCAGCCAAGATGTAGTGGCCTACGAGCAGTACTTC. It translates to CASSQDVVAYEQYF.

This clonotype was seen repeatedly, ten times or more. The V gene is TRBV24-1, the J gene TRBJ2-7, with unresolved D. The CDR3 consists of 13 residues. V lost 1 base and J 3 bases, leaving 6 bases between the germline ends. Germline CDR1 and CDR2: KGHDR and SFDVKD. Here the CDR3 DNA reads TGTGCCACCAGTGATTTCCCCGGCTACGAGCAGTACTTC. Its protein product is CATSDFPGYEQYF.

This clonotype has ten or more counts. The chain combines TRBV12-3 or TRBV12-4 with TRBJ1-1, with D maybe TRBD1 (5 bases). The CDR3 loop spans 18 amino acids. V was shortened by 2 bases and J by 1 base, with 20 bases between the two germline ends. This CDR3 reads CASSLQTLIGTQNTEAFF. CDR3 DNA sequence: TGTGCCAGCAGTTTACAAACCCTGATAGGGACCCAGAACACTGAAGCTTTCTTT.